Listed below are T cell receptor beta chains from one sample, sequenced in a study of blood T cell repertoires in COVID-19. The method was immunoSEQ multiplex PCR; TCRdb's version includes in-frame clones alone and lacks a portion of them. In the table there are roughly 100,000 clones, 88% of which are singletons. The sample consisted of peripheral blood. These receptors originate from an elderly man with acute or convalescent COVID-19. The CDR3 runs from the conserved cysteine through the conserved F or W. Each record gives: CDR3 length, J gene, clone size, D gene, V gene, CDR3 DNA, CDR3 protein. D genes are given only for firm matches. Clone size, where shown, is once, few, many, or a class for clones that have expanded.

13 | TRBJ2-7 | - | TRBD1 | TRBV12-3/TRBV12-4 | TGTGCCACCATAAGGGACAGGGGTGGCGAGCAGTACTTC | CATIRDRGGEQYF
14 | TRBJ2-2 | - | - | TRBV9 | TGTGCCAGCAGCCGGGACTTAGAGACCGGGGAGCTGTTTTTT | CASSRDLETGELFF
13 | TRBJ1-1 | - | - | TRBV15 | TGTGCCACCAGCAGGGGGGGGAACACTGAAGCTTTCTTT | CATSRGGNTEAFF
14 | TRBJ2-7 | - | - | TRBV5-4 | TGTGCCAGCAGCTTGGAAGGAGGAGTCTACGAGCAGTACTTC | CASSLEGGVYEQYF
13 | TRBJ1-2 | - | - | TRBV11-2 | TGTGCCAGCAGCTTAGGTGTCAACTTTCATTGCACCTTC | CASSLGVNFHCTF
14 | TRBJ2-3 | - | - | TRBV9 | TGTGCCAGCAGCGTAGCAGACAGCTCCGATACGCAGTATTTT | CASSVADSSDTQYF
16 | TRBJ2-1 | - | TRBD2 | TRBV5-1 | TGCGCCAGCAGCTTTTTGACTAGCGGGAACTACAATGAGCAGTTCTTC | CASSFLTSGNYNEQFF
15 | TRBJ1-1 | - | - | TRBV5-5 | TGTGCCAGCAGCTTGCAGGGATCTTTGAACACTGAAGCTTTCTTT | CASSLQGSLNTEAFF
16 | TRBJ2-6 | - | - | TRBV5-1 | TGCGCCAGCAGCTTACCACAGGGAACTGGGGCCAACGTCCTGACTTTC | CASSLPQGTGANVLTF
19 | TRBJ1-3 | - | TRBD1 | TRBV28 | TGTGCCAGCAGTTCCCCGGGCGGGACAGGGTTGATGTCTGGAAACACCATATATTTT | CASSSPGGTGLMSGNTIYF
15 | TRBJ1-5 | - | - | TRBV7-3 | TGTGCCAGCAACTCGGGAGGGGGGAGCAATCAGCCCCAGCATTTT | CASNSGGGSNQPQHF
13 | TRBJ1-2 | - | - | TRBV12-1 | TGTGCCAGCAGCTTTGCTTGGACACAGGGCTACACCTTC | CASSFAWTQGYTF
12 | TRBJ1-2 | - | - | TRBV24-1 | TGTGCCACCAGCCAACTAGGAAGGGGCTACACCTTC | CATSQLGRGYTF
15 | TRBJ1-3 | - | - | TRBV7-9 | TGTGCCAGCAGCTTAGATGGCAAGAAGGCGGACACCATATATTTT | CASSLDGKKADTIYF
15 | TRBJ1-2 | - | - | TRBV3-1/TRBV3-2 | TGTGCCAGCAGCCAAGAAACAGAAAGGAGGTATGGCTACACCTTC | CASSQETERRYGYTF
15 | TRBJ2-3 | - | TRBD2 | TRBV19 | TGTGCCAGTAGTACGACTAGCGGGACGGTGGATACGCAGTATTTT | CASSTTSGTVDTQYF
15 | TRBJ2-1 | - | TRBD2 | TRBV7-2 | TGTGCCAGCAGCTTAGTGGTAGCGGGGGGAAATGAGCAGTTCTTC | CASSLVVAGGNEQFF
13 | TRBJ2-5 | few | - | TRBV11-3 | TGTGCCAGCAGCTTAGCCCAGAAAGAGACCCAGTACTTC | CASSLAQKETQYF
16 | TRBJ1-2 | - | - | TRBV10-3 | TGTGCCATCAGTGAACGTTTGACGACAGGAGATGATGGCTACACCTTC | CAISERLTTGDDGYTF
15 | TRBJ1-2 | - | TRBD1 | TRBV7-2 | TGTGCCAGCAGCTCGAATCCGGGACAGGGAAATGGCTACACCTTC | CASSSNPGQGNGYTF
14 | TRBJ2-3 | few | - | TRBV29-1 | TGCAGCGTTGAAGACCCCACCGGACTGAAGAGGGTGCATTTT | CSVEDPTGLKRVHF
14 | TRBJ2-3 | - | TRBD1 | TRBV12-5 | TGTGCTAGTGGTTCCGGACAGGGGGCAGATACGCAGTATTTT | CASGSGQGADTQYF
17 | TRBJ2-2 | - | TRBD1 | TRBV9 | TGTGCCAGCAGCGTCGATCCGACAGGGGGTCTAACCGGGGAGCTGTTTTTT | CASSVDPTGGLTGELFF
16 | TRBJ1-5 | once | - | TRBV28 | TGTGCCAGCAGCCGAGGATTTTCCCCTAGCAATCAGCCCCAGCATTTT | CASSRGFSPSNQPQHF
19 | TRBJ2-4 | - | TRBD1 | TRBV6-6 | TGTGCCAGCAGTCCGGCCGGGACAGGGTCTTCCGCGGCCAAAAACATTCAGTACTTC | CASSPAGTGSSAAKNIQYF
15 | TRBJ1-1 | - | TRBD1 | TRBV19 | TGTGCCAGTAGTCTCAACAACAGGGGTGAGACTGAAGCTTTCTTT | CASSLNNRGETEAFF
14 | TRBJ1-1 | - | - | TRBV18 | TGTGCCAGCTCCCTCGCGTCCGGGGACACTGAAGCTTTCTTT | CASSLASGDTEAFF
16 | TRBJ2-1 | - | TRBD2 | TRBV7-9 | TGTGCCAGCAGCCACAGTGGCGGGAGCTCCTACAATGAGCAGTTCTTC | CASSHSGGSSYNEQFF
16 | TRBJ2-3 | - | TRBD2 | TRBV9 | TGTGCCAGCAGCGGTGGGGGGACTAGCGGCACAGATACGCAGTATTTT | CASSGGGTSGTDTQYF
16 | TRBJ1-1 | - | TRBD1 | TRBV27 | TGTGCCAGCAGTCCCCCACGGACAGGGCGGACCACTGAAGCTTTCTTT | CASSPPRTGRTTEAFF
15 | TRBJ1-1 | - | - | TRBV9 | TGTGCCAGCAGCGCCCAGGGAATGGCTAACACTGAAGCTTTCTTT | CASSAQGMANTEAFF
15 | TRBJ2-1 | - | TRBD1 | TRBV6-4 | TGTGCCAGCAGTCCCGGGACAGGTCACTACAATGAGCAGTTCTTC | CASSPGTGHYNEQFF
17 | TRBJ2-3 | once | TRBD2 | TRBV7-8 | TGTGCCAGCAGCTTAGCGGGGAGGACTAGCCTAACAGATACGCAGTATTTT | CASSLAGRTSLTDTQYF
14 | TRBJ1-3 | - | TRBD1 | TRBV5-1 | TGCGCCAGCAGCGTTGACAGGGATGGAAACACCATATATTTT | CASSVDRDGNTIYF
17 | TRBJ2-5 | once | TRBD2 | TRBV5-1 | TGCGCCAGCAGCACTGGGGCCACTAGCGGGGGGTCTGAGACCCAGTACTTC | CASSTGATSGGSETQYF
15 | TRBJ2-3 | - | TRBD1 | TRBV18 | TGTGCCAGCTCACCCCGACAGGGTGGTGAAGATACGCAGTATTTT | CASSPRQGGEDTQYF
14 | TRBJ2-4 | - | - | TRBV28 | TGTGCCAGCAGTGGAAGGGCAGGGGTGGACATTCAGTACTTC | CASSGRAGVDIQYF
14 | TRBJ1-2 | - | - | TRBV25-1 | TGTGCCAGCAGAGCCGGGGAGATCGGGTATGGCTACACCTTC | CASRAGEIGYGYTF
15 | TRBJ2-7 | few | TRBD2 | TRBV9 | TGTGCCAGCAGCCTGGTCGGACTAGCGACGGAAGAGCAGTACTTC | CASSLVGLATEEQYF
14 | TRBJ2-1 | - | - | TRBV7-2 | TGTGCCAGCAGCTTGGTTCCGGGGTACAATGAGCAGTTCTTC | CASSLVPGYNEQFF
16 | TRBJ1-4 | few | - | TRBV14 | TGTGCCAGCAGCCCTTCCCCCGGGCAGGGCCTTCAAAAACTGTTTTTT | CASSPSPGQGLQKLFF
14 | TRBJ1-1 | once | TRBD1 | TRBV5-4 | TGTGCCAGCACGAAAACAGGGGCGAACACTGAAGCTTTCTTT | CASTKTGANTEAFF
16 | TRBJ1-1 | few | TRBD1 | TRBV10-1 | TGCGCCAGCATCTACCCCGGGACAGGTATGAACACTGAAGCTTTCTTT | CASIYPGTGMNTEAFF
21 | TRBJ2-3 | - | TRBD2 | TRBV27 | TGTGCCAGCAGTTCACCAGAGACTAGCGGGAGGGCCTTTTTCCCCACAGATACGCAGTATTTT | CASSSPETSGRAFFPTDTQYF
19 | TRBJ2-1 | - | - | TRBV21-1 | TGTGCCAGCAGCAAAGTCCGTTTCCGCGGGACTAGGCTTTTCAATGAGCAGTTCTTC | CASSKVRFRGTRLFNEQFF
14 | TRBJ2-7 | - | - | TRBV11-1 | TGTGCCAGCACCTATGGCAGGGGAGAAGACGAGCAGTACTTC | CASTYGRGEDEQYF
16 | TRBJ2-7 | - | TRBD2 | TRBV5-4 | TGTGCCAGCAGCGGAGGGACTACTGGTTCGTTCCGCGAGCAGTACTTC | CASSGGTTGSFREQYF
16 | TRBJ1-5 | - | TRBD1 | TRBV5-6 | TGTGCCAGCAGCTGGACAGGGGACAGGAGCAATCAGCCCCAGCATTTT | CASSWTGDRSNQPQHF
16 | TRBJ2-7 | - | - | TRBV5-8 | TGTGCCAGCAGCTTAGGGCGCGCGGACACCTCCTACGAGCAGTACTTC | CASSLGRADTSYEQYF
11 | TRBJ2-7 | once | - | TRBV28 | TGTGCAACGGCAGGGTCCTACGAGCAGTACTTC | CATAGSYEQYF
14 | TRBJ2-7 | once | - | TRBV7-9 | TGTGCCAGCAGGCCCGCAACGGGAGCCTACGAGCAGTACTTC | CASRPATGAYEQYF
14 | TRBJ2-2 | - | TRBD1 | TRBV24-1 | TGTGCCACCAGTTACAGGGGATACACCGGGGAGCTGTTTTTT | CATSYRGYTGELFF
13 | TRBJ1-1 | - | - | TRBV7-3 | TGTGCCAGCAGCTTAAGTTTCGCCAGGGAAGCTTTCTTT | CASSLSFAREAFF
16 | TRBJ1-3 | - | TRBD1 | TRBV19 | TGTGCCAGTAGTACTCGGGGACAGGGGGCCAGAAACACCATATATTTT | CASSTRGQGARNTIYF
14 | TRBJ1-2 | - | TRBD1 | TRBV5-6 | TGTGCCAGCAGCGGGGACAGGGGGGGCTATGGCTACACCTTC | CASSGDRGGYGYTF
17 | TRBJ1-1 | - | - | TRBV12-1 | TGTGCCAGCAGCCCTGACAGGGTGGGGGTCATGAACACTGAAGCTTTCTTT | CASSPDRVGVMNTEAFF
14 | TRBJ1-4 | - | - | TRBV5-6 | TGTGCCAGCAGCTTAAGGGGTGCTAATGAAAAACTGTTTTTT | CASSLRGANEKLFF